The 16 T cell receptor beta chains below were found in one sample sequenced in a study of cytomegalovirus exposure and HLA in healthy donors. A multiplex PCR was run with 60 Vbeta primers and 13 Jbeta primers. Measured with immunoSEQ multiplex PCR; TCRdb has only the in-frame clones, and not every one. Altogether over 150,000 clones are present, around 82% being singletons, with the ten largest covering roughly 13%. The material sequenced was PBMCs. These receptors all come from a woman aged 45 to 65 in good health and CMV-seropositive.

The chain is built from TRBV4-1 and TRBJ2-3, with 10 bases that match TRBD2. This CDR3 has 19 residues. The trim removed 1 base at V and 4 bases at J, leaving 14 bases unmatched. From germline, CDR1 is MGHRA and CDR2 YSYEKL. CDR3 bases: TGCGCCAGCAGCCAAGTCCCTCGGACTAGCGGCCCGGGGGCAGATACGCAGTATTTT. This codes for CASSQVPRTSGPGADTQYF.

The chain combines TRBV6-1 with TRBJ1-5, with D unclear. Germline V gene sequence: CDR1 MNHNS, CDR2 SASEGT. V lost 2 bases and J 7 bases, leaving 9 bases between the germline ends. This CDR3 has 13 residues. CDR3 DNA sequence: TGTGCCAGCAGTGAACATCCGGGACAGCCCCAGCATTTT. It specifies CASSEHPGQPQHF.

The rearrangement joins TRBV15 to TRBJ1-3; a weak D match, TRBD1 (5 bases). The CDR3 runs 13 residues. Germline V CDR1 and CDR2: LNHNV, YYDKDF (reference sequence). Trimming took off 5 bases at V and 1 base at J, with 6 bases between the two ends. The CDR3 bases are TGTGCCACCAGCCCAGGGTCTGGAAACACCATATATTTT. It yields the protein CATSPGSGNTIYF. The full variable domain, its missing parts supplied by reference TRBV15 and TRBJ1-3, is DAMVIQNPRYQVTQFGKPVTLSCSQTLNHNVMYWYQQKSSQAPKLLFHYYDKDFNNEADTPDNFQSRRPNTSFCFLDIRSPGLGDTAMYLCATSPGSGNTIYFGEGSWLTVV.

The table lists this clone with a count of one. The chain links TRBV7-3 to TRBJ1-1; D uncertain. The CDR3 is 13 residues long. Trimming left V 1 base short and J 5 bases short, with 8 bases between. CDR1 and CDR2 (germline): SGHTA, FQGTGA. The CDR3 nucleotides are TGTGCCAGCAGCTTAAATTCGCAGACTGAAGCTTTCTTT. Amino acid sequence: CASSLNSQTEAFF.

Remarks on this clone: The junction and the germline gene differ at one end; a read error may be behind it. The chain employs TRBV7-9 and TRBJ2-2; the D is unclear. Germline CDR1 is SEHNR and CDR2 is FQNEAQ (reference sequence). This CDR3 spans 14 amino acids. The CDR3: CSSSLAHSTGELFF. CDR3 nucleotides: TGTTCCAGCAGCTTAGCCCACAGCACCGGGGAGCTGTTTTTT.

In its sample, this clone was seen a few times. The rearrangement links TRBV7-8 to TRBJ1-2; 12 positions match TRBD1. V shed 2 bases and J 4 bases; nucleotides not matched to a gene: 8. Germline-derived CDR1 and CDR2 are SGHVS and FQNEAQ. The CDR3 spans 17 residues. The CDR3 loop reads CASSLPRDRGLRYGYTF. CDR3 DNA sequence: TGTGCCAGCAGCTTACCCCGGGACAGGGGGCTTCGCTATGGCTACACCTTC.

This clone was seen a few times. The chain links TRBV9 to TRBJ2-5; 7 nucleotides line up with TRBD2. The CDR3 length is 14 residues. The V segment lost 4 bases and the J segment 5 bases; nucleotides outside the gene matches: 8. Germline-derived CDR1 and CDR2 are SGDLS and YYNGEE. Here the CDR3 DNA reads TGTGCCAGCAGCCCAAGAGCGGGGACGGAGACCCAGTACTTC. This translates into CASSPRAGTETQYF.

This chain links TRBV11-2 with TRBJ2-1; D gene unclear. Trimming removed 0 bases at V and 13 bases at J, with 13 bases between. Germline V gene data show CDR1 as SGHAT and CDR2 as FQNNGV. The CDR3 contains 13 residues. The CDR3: CASSLDYRANQFF. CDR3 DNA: TGTGCCAGCAGCTTAGATTATCGAGCTAATCAGTTCTTC.

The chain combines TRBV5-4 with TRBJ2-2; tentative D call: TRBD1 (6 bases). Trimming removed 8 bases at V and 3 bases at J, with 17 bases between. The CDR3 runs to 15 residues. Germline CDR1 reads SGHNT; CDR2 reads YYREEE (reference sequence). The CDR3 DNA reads TGTGCCAGTTCCGCGCAGGGGAAGGACACCGGGGAGCTGTTTTTT. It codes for CASSAQGKDTGELFF.

The CDR3 DNA is TGTGCCAGCAGTGAACCCCAGGGGGGCGGCTACACCTTC. Translated, it gives CASSEPQGGGYTF. The rearrangement joins TRBV2 to TRBJ1-2; 7 bases agree with TRBD1. The CDR3 consists of 13 residues. The V gene end was trimmed by 2 bases and the J gene end by 8 bases; junction bases not matched to a gene: 5. Germline CDR1 reads SNHLY; CDR2 reads FYNNEI.

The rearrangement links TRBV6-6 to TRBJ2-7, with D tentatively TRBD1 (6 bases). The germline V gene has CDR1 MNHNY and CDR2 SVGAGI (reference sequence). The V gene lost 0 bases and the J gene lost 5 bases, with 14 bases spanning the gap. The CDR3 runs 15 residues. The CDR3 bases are TGTGCCAGCAGTTACTCGACACAGGGAATCCACGAGCAGTACTTC. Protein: CASSYSTQGIHEQYF.

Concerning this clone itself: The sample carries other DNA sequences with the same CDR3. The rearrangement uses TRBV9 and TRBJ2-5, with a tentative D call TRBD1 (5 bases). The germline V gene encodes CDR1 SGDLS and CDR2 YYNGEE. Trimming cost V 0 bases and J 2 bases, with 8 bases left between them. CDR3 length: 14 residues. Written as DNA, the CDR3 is TGTGCCAGCAGCGTAGGGCAGGGTCAAGAGACCCAGTACTTC. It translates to CASSVGQGQETQYF.

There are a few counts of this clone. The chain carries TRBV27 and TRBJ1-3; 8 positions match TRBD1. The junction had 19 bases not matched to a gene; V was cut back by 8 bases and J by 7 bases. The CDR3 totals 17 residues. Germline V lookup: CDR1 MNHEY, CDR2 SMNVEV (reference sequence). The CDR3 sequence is CASCSRSPLRDRNTIYF. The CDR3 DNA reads TGTGCCAGCTGTTCCCGTTCCCCTCTCAGGGACAGGAACACCATATATTTT.

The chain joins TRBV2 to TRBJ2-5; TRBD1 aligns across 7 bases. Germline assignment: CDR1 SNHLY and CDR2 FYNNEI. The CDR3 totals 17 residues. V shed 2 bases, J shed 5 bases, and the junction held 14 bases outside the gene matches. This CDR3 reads CASSESSFGRGTETQYF. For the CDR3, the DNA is TGTGCCAGCAGTGAATCTAGTTTCGGCAGGGGGACGGAGACCCAGTACTTC.

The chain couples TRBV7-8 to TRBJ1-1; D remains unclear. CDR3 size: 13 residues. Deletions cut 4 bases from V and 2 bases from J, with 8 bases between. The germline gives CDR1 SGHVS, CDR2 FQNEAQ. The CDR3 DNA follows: TGTGCCAGCAGCTCGCAGGAAAACACTGAAGCTTTCTTT. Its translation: CASSSQENTEAFF.

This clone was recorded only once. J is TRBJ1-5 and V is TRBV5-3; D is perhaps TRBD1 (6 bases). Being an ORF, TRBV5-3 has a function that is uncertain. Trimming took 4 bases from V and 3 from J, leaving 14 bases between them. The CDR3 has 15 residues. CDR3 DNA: TGTGCCAGAAGCGGTTACAGGGATGACAATCAGCCCCAGCATTTT. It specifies CARSGYRDDNQPQHF.